This T cell receptor (beta chain) was observed in a study of blood T cell repertoires in COVID-19. Libraries were prepared by immunoSEQ multiplex PCR; TCRdb keeps only in-frame clonotypes and omits some of them. The sample contains about 180,000 clones, 86% of which appear only once. V lost 4 bases to trimming and J lost 6 bases, with 8 bases between them. This CDR3 is built from 12 residues. The material sequenced was peripheral blood. The receptor was isolated from a woman between 25 and 40 years old with active or convalescent COVID-19. The chain links TRBV12-3 or TRBV12-4 to TRBJ2-3; weak D call: TRBD2 (5 bases). CDR3 sequence reads: CASSSGFDTQYF. CDR3 sequence (DNA): TGTGCCAGCAGTTCGGGATTCGATACGCAGTATTTT.